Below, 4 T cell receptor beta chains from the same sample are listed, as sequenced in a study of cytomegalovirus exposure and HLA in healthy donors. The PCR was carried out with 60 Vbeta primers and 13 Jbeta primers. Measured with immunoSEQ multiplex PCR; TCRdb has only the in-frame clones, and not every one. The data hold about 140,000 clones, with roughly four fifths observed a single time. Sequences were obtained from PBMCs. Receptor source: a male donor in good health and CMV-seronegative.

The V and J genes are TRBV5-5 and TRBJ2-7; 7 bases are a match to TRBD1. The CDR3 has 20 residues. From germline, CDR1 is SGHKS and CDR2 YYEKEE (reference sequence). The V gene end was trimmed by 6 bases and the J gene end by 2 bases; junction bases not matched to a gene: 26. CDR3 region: CASTLVGGQHGQAIPYEQYF. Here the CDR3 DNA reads TGTGCCAGCACCCTGGTAGGCGGGCAGCATGGACAGGCAATCCCCTACGAGCAGTACTTC.

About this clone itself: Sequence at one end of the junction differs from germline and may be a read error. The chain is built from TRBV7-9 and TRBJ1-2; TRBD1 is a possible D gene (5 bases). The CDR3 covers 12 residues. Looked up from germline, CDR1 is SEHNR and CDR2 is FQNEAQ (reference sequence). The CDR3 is CSSSLGGIGYTF. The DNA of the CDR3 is TGTTCCAGCAGCTTGGGGGGGATCGGCTACACCTTC.

CDR3 nucleotide sequence: TGTGCCAGCCAAGCAAAAACTAGCGGGAAAACCCCCCCCGGGGAGCTGTTTTTT. It encodes CASQAKTSGKTPPGELFF. The V gene is TRBV28, the J gene TRBJ2-2; 10 nucleotides agree with TRBD2. CDR3 length equals 18 residues. Trimming removed 8 bases from V and 6 bases from J; junction bases left unmatched: 18. The germline gives CDR1 MDHEN, CDR2 SYDVKM.

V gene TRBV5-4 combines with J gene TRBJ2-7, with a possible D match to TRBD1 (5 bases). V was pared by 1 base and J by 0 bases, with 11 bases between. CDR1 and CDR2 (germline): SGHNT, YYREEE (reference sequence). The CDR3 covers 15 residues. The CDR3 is CASSLIGAGSYEQYF. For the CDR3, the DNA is TGTGCCAGCAGCTTGATTGGGGCAGGCTCCTACGAGCAGTACTTC. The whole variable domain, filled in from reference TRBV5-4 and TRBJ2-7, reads ETGVTQSPTHLIKTRGQQVTLRCSSQSGHNTVSWYQQALGQGPQFIFQYYREEENGRGNFPPRFSGLQFPNYSSELNVNALELDDSALYLCASSLIGAGSYEQYFGPGTRLTVT.